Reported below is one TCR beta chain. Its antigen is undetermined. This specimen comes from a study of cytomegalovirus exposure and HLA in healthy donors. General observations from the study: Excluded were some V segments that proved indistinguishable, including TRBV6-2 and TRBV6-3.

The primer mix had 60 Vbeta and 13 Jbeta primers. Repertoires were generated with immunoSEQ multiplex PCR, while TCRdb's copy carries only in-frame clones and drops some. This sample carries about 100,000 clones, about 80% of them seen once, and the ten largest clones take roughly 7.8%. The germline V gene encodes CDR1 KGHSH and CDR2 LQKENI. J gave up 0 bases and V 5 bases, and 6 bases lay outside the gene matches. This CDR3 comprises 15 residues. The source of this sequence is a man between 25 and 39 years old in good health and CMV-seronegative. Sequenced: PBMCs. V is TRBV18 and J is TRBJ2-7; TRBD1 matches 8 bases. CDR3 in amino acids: CASSASGTGSYEQYF. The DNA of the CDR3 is TGTGCCAGCTCAGCATCCGGGACAGGCTCCTACGAGCAGTACTTC.